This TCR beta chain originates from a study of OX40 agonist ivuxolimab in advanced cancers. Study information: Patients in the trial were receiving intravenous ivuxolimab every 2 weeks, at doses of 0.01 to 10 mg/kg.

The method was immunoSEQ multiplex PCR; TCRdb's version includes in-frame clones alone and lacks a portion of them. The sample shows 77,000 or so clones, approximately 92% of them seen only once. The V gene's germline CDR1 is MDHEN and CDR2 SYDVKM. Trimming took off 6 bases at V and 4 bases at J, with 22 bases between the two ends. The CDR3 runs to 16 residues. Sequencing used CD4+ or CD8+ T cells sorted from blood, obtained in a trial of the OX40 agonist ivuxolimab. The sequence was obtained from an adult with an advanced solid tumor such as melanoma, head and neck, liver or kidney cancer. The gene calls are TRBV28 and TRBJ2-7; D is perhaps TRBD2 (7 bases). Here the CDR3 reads CASSYLRRGLSYEQYF. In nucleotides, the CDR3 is TGTGCCAGCAGCTACCTGCGGCGGGGGCTCTCTTACGAGCAGTACTTC.